This T cell receptor beta chain derives from a study of blood T cells in healthy people across ages. This clonotype has only a few counts. Primed by a sample-barcoded 5' primer and a J-beta primer mix, a second PCR proceeded for roughly 7 to 12 cycles. TCRdb re-called the 5' RACE reads with MiXCR, one entry per CDR3 protein. The data hold around 970,000 distinct CDR3 sequences, with 51% observed a single time. This CDR3 has 19 residues. V lost 2 bases and J lost 4; bases outside the gene matches: 16. Germline CDR1 and CDR2: MNHEY and SVGAGI. The sample comprised blood. This TCR was recovered from a woman in her fifties or sixties in good health. The chain links TRBV6-5 to TRBJ2-5, with TRBD2 matching 10 bases. The CDR3, as DNA: TGTGCCAGCAGTTACGCAAACCCTAGCGGGAGATCCTGGAGAGAGACCCAGTACTTC. It codes for CASSYANPSGRSWRETQYF.